The sequence of this T cell receptor beta chain was determined in a study of T cells in Graves' hyperthyroidism and ophthalmopathy. Whole-study findings and limits: Ophthalmopathy cases were set apart from stable hyperthyroidism by a 13 V-J model.

A note on this clonotype: The antigen is undetermined.

From RNA transcripts, TCR beta CDR3 regions were amplified. Researchers ran a first-round RT-PCR on the TCR CDR3 using the HTBI primer set. From the multiplex PCR reads, TCRdb called clonotypes with MiXCR, one entry per CDR3 protein. The sample has 530,000 or so distinct CDR3 sequences; around 45% are singletons. There are 15 residues in the CDR3. Germline V gene sequence: CDR1 SQVTM, CDR2 ANQGSEA. Trimming took 0 bases from V and 5 from J, leaving 15 bases between them. The sequence came from a woman under 30 with Graves' hyperthyroidism. Sequenced material: peripheral blood or thyroid tissue (not recorded which). This chain links TRBV29-1 with TRBJ2-3; tentatively, D is TRBD1 (6 bases). CDR3 nucleotides: TGCAGCGTTGAAGACAGGGGATTATCTGGAGATACGCAGTATTTT. Its protein is CSVEDRGLSGDTQYF.